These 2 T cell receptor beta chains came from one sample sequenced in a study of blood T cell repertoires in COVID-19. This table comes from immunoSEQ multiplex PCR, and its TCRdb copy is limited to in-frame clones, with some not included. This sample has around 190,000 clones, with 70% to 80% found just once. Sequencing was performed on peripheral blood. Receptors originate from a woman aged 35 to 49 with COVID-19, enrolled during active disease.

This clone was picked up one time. This CDR3 reads CASSRDRVGSPLHF. The DNA for the CDR3 is TGTGCCAGCAGCCGGGACAGGGTAGGATCACCCCTCCACTTT. V is TRBV27 and J is TRBJ1-6; 9 bases map to TRBD1. This CDR3 region has 14 residues. Germline V gene data show CDR1 as MNHEY and CDR2 as SMNVEV (reference sequence). J gave up 10 bases and V 6 bases, and 7 bases lay outside the gene matches.

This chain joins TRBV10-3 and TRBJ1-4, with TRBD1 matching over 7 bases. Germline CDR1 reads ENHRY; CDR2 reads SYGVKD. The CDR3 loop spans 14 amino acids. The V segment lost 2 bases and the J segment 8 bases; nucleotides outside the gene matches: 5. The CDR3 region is CAISERGQGEKLFF. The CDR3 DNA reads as TGTGCCATCAGTGAGAGGGGGCAGGGGGAAAAACTGTTTTTT.